This is a list of T cell receptor beta chains from one sample in a study of blood T cell repertoires in COVID-19. Sequenced by immunoSEQ multiplex PCR; TCRdb stores in-frame clones only, minus some. The sample has about 150,000 clones, around 86% seen once. The sample comprised peripheral blood. These receptors were obtained from an older man with acute or convalescent COVID-19. CDR3s include the opening cysteine and the closing phenylalanine or tryptophan. Fields, in order: V gene, J gene, CDR3 protein.

v_call: TRBV3-1/TRBV3-2
j_call: TRBJ1-5
cdr3_aa: CASSQGRFGSNQPQHF

v_call: TRBV5-1
j_call: TRBJ2-1
cdr3_aa: CASSLAPRSGRNNEQFF

v_call: TRBV7-3
j_call: TRBJ2-3
cdr3_aa: CASSSGLAGATDTQYF

v_call: TRBV5-1
j_call: TRBJ2-1
cdr3_aa: CASSGGQGEYNEQFF

v_call: TRBV19
j_call: TRBJ2-1
cdr3_aa: CAIRNRGTNEQFF

v_call: TRBV29-1
j_call: TRBJ1-4
cdr3_aa: CSGRSATNEKLFF

v_call: TRBV6-5
j_call: TRBJ1-1
cdr3_aa: CASSYGRMNTEAFF

v_call: TRBV28
j_call: TRBJ1-1
cdr3_aa: CASSLIGNTEAFF

v_call: TRBV28
j_call: TRBJ1-5
cdr3_aa: CASSLQGAGNQPQHF

v_call: TRBV7-2
j_call: TRBJ1-2
cdr3_aa: CASSFSRTGMNYGYTF

v_call: TRBV20-1
j_call: TRBJ1-4
cdr3_aa: CSASPGTREKLFF

v_call: TRBV11-2
j_call: TRBJ2-7
cdr3_aa: CASSFRQSIYEQYF

v_call: TRBV7-2
j_call: TRBJ2-7
cdr3_aa: CASSLGGGGGYYEQYF

v_call: TRBV3-1/TRBV3-2
j_call: TRBJ1-1
cdr3_aa: CASSQVGGDTEAFF